This record covers a single T cell receptor beta chain. Its antigen has not been determined. It may be a read error: a sequence one base away is much more abundant. This specimen belongs to a study of regulatory T cells in long-lasting Graves disease (dated by TCRdb to about 2021). For context, the study as a whole: Persistent Graves' disease was defined as antithyroid drug treatment for over 5 years with persistently positive TSH receptor autoantibodies. Persistent Graves' disease patients were compared with newly diagnosed Graves' disease patients by peripheral blood TCR sequencing and RNA sequencing. A total of about 35 samples underwent TCR sequencing: about 13 from persistent and around 20 from newly diagnosed Graves' disease patients. In the clinical cohort, patients with persistent Graves' disease had used antithyroid drugs for an average of about 9.4 years. The study was registered as a clinical trial and conducted in China.

V loses 7 bases, J loses 3 bases, and the germline ends lie 16 bases apart. The CDR3 runs 14 amino acids, cysteine and phenylalanine included. Here the CDR3 DNA is all that survives: 42 bases in frame from base 1. CDR1 LGHDT and CDR2 YNNKEL were looked up in the germline V gene (reference sequence). Library construction relied on multiplex PCR. Reads for this sample came from an Illumina HiSeq 4000. TCR beta libraries were built with iRepertoire HTBI primers and Arm-PCR amplification of CDR3 regions. PCR products were gel purified before sequencing. The paper's processing steps were these. A total of some 65 TRBV and more than twelve TRBJ segments were identified across samples and were used for gene usage analysis of CDR3 amino acid clonotypes. COPE and FqMerger were used to merge the filtered high-quality paired reads into contigs. BLAST was used to align contigs to IMGT TRBV, TRBD and TRBJ reference genes, with CDR3 defined following IMGT. Any clonotype with a frequency above 0.1% was counted as a highly expanded clone. Shannon entropy was used to measure repertoire diversity, and the Gini coefficient was used to measure V-J evenness. Public clonotypes were defined as clonotypes shared by more than one individual. TCRdb reran the public reads through fastp at Q25 and MiXCR, keeping productive beta chains. CDR3 protein duplicates are merged, each entry listing the most common genes and DNA. The V and J calls reflect TCRdb's pipeline rather than the authors' work. The table for this sample lists approximately 470,000 distinct CDR3 sequences; around 21% of them were counted only once. Under 9% of the sample is in the top ten clones.

Overall study outcomes, separate from this receptor: Sequencing and analysis were restricted to the TCR beta chain. The small sample size was acknowledged by the authors as a limitation that may reduce accuracy. More public clonotypes were shared among persistent patients (over 2,500) than among newly diagnosed patients (approximately 1,000). TRBV28, TRBJ1-2 and TRBJ2-5 were preferentially used in persistent disease, while TRBV20-1 and TRBJ2-1 were favored in newly diagnosed disease. Lower TCR Shannon entropy and fewer highly expanded clones were observed in persistent Graves' disease patients than in newly diagnosed patients, which suggested clonal expansion. Peripheral blood alone was examined, since thyroid tissue, which constituted the primary lesion, could not be accessed.

The sample's time point label is to be understood as: persistent/refractory GD, antithyroid drugs over 5 years with positive TRAb. For both TCR sequencing and RNA sequencing, RNA was extracted from PBMCs using TRIzol. The diagnosis of Graves' disease was made according to American Thyroid Association guidelines. The patients came from an endocrinology department in Xi'an, China. Each patient gave approximately 10 milliliters of peripheral blood, collected in an EDTA anticoagulant tube. Ficoll Paque Plus density gradient separation was used to isolate PBMCs, and no further T cell sorting was done. An Agilent 2100 Bioanalyzer and agarose gel were used to check RNA quality, and a NanoDrop 2000 was used to measure RNA concentration.

The receptor comes from a female donor with Graves disease. The sample was peripheral blood mononuclear cells (PBMCs), taken when the disease was refractory, from a patient treated with antithyroid drugs. The sequence joins TRBV3-1 to TRBJ2-7; the D region possibly corresponds to TRBD2 (5 bases align). The CDR3 reads CASTRGVASYEQYF. The nucleotide sequence reads as follows: TGTGCCAGCACCCGGGGAGTAGCTAGCTACGAGCAGTACTTC.